This entry features one T cell receptor (beta chain) sequence. The data were taken from a study of blood T cell repertoires in COVID-19. Study as a whole: Both acute and convalescent COVID-19 samples were obtained from the United States, Italy and Spain. T cells, B-cell-depleted T cells, or PBMCs provided the cDNA or gDNA that served as material.

Per germline, CDR1 SQVTM and CDR2 ANQGSEA. The junction had 3 bases not matched to a gene; V was cut back by 7 bases and J by 6 bases. The CDR3 length is 12 residues. Authors' analysis steps: From reference gene primer amplification, estimates of nucleated cell counts were derived. Libraries were prepared by immunoSEQ multiplex PCR; TCRdb keeps only in-frame clonotypes and omits some of them. D and trimming were read from the DNA, whereas the V and J calls and clone size are those reported in that table. The sample records some 130,000 clones, 88% being singletons. The receptor was derived from a man aged 70-80 years with active COVID-19. Sequencing input: peripheral blood. The V and J genes are TRBV29-1 and TRBJ1-4, with TRBD1 matching 9 bases. The CDR3 loop reads CSADRGDEKLFF. The CDR3 DNA follows: TGCAGCGCGGACAGGGGAGATGAAAAACTGTTTTTT.